This TCR beta chain was sequenced for a study of T-cell reconstitution after alpha-beta-depleted transplantation in children. The V gene's germline CDR1 is SGHKS and CDR2 YYEKEE (reference sequence). V dropped 0 bases and J dropped 0 bases, with 18 bases sitting between them. The CDR3 has 18 amino acids. This clonotype was found a few times. Unique molecular identifiers were incorporated during preparation of the TCRbeta library. Using its own MiXCR run on the PCR reads, TCRdb lists one record per CDR3 protein. The sample has 230,000 or so distinct CDR3 sequences, 9.7% seen once. V and J are TRBV5-5 and TRBJ1-2; no clear D. The sequences come from PBMCs from the stem cell graft donor, collected from the stem cell graft. The clonotype originates from a human donor who donated a stem cell graft to a child with SCID. The CDR3 DNA is TGTGCCAGCAGCTTGGAGTTTCACGGACTGCACCCTAACTATGGCTACACCTTC. The encoded protein is CASSLEFHGLHPNYGYTF.